These 6 T cell receptor beta chains originate from one sample sequenced in a study of tumour-infiltrating T cells in Burkitt lymphoma. The method was immunoSEQ multiplex PCR; TCRdb's version includes in-frame clones alone and lacks a portion of them. Of thousands of clones in the sample, more than 75% were seen once. Sequences were obtained from tumor tissue. The receptors stem from a human donor with Burkitt lymphoma.

The genes are TRBV19 and TRBJ1-2, with D unclear. Germline V gene sequence: CDR1 LNHDA, CDR2 SQIVND (reference sequence). The CDR3 is 16 residues long. Trimming removed 0 bases at V and 7 bases at J, with 18 bases between. In DNA form, the CDR3 reads TGTGCCAGTAGTATAGAGGTTGGGCCGTCGGGCTCTGGCTACACCTTC. It is translated as CASSIEVGPSGSGYTF.

The V call is TRBV29-1, the J call TRBJ2-3; 8 nucleotides agree with TRBD1. The J segment lost 0 bases and the V segment lost 4 bases, leaving 12 bases of the junction unmatched. The CDR3 runs to 17 residues. Germline values: CDR1 SQVTM, CDR2 ANQGSEA. CDR3 loop: CSVVIPGGGFSTDTQYF. The CDR3, as DNA: TGCAGCGTTGTGATTCCAGGGGGCGGATTCAGCACAGATACGCAGTATTTT.

The rearrangement joins TRBV2 to TRBJ2-7, with D possibly being TRBD2 (5 bases). Per germline, CDR1 SNHLY and CDR2 FYNNEI. The V end lost 11 bases, the J end lost 1 base, and 15 bases lay between the germline ends. This CDR3 is 13 amino acids long. The CDR3 region is CASLGEWSYEQYF. The CDR3 nucleotides read TGTGCCTCCCTTGGGGAGTGGTCCTACGAGCAGTACTTC.

The chain combines TRBV7-3 with TRBJ2-3, with D maybe TRBD2 (6 bases). CDR3 length: 15 residues. Germline CDR1 reads SGHTA; CDR2 reads FQGTGA. Deletions cut 5 bases from V and 6 bases from J, with 18 bases between. CDR3 sequence: CASSADGTPRDTQYF. The CDR3 nucleotides read TGTGCCAGCAGCGCCGATGGGACTCCCAGGGATACGCAGTATTTT.

The chain links TRBV28 to TRBJ1-5; 7 bases align to TRBD1. CDR3 length equals 14 residues. V gave up 11 bases and J gave up 9 bases; unmatched junction bases: 16. Germline assignment: CDR1 MDHEN and CDR2 SYDVKM. The CDR3, as DNA: TGTGCCTCCTGCCCCCAGGGGGATAGGCGGCCCCAGCATTTT. Translation gives CASCPQGDRRPQHF.

The chain links TRBV9 to TRBJ2-3, with D possibly TRBD1 on 6 matching bases. Trimming shortened V by 1 base and J by 3 bases, and 9 bases separated the two germline ends. The germline gives CDR1 SGDLS, CDR2 YYNGEE. The CDR3 length is 14 residues. The CDR3: CASSVQGLTDTQYF. The DNA of the CDR3 is TGTGCCAGCAGCGTACAGGGGTTGACAGATACGCAGTATTTT.